This TCR beta chain is from a study of blood T cell repertoires in COVID-19. Study overall: Acute and convalescent COVID-19 specimens originated in the United States, Italy and Spain.

The CDR3 has 13 residues. Trimming shortened V by 0 bases and J by 6 bases, and 10 bases separated the two germline ends. CDR1 and CDR2 from the germline V gene are SGHRS and YFSETQ. Libraries were prepared by immunoSEQ multiplex PCR; TCRdb keeps only in-frame clonotypes and omits some of them. The data show more than 95,000 clones, with 70% to 90% seen just once and 3.5% held by the top ten. This clone came up a few times. V gene TRBV5-1 combines with J gene TRBJ2-7; D is possibly TRBD1 (5 bases). The TCR was taken from a human donor in a cohort sampled during active COVID-19. The sample taken for sequencing was peripheral blood. CDR3 sequence reads: CASSLAPGIEQYF. CDR3 nucleotides: TGCGCCAGCAGCTTGGCCCCAGGGATCGAGCAGTACTTC.